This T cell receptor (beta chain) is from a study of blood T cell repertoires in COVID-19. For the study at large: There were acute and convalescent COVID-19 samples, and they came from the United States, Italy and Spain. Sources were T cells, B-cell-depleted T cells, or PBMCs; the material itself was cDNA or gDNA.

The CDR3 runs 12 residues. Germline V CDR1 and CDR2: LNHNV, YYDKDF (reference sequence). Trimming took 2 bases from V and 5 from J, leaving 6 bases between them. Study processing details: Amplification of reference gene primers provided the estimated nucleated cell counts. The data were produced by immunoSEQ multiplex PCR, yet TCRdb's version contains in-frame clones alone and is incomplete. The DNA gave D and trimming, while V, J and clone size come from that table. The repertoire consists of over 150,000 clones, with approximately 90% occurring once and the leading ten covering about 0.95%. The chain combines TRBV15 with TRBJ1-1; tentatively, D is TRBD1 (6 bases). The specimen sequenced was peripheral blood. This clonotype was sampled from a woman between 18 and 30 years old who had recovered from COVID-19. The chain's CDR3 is CATSRQGTEAFF. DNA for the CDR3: TGTGCCACCAGCAGACAGGGGACTGAAGCTTTCTTT.